Listed below are T cell receptor beta chains from one sample, sequenced in a study of post-analysis software for immune sequencing data. Using its own MiXCR run on the PCR reads, TCRdb lists one record per CDR3 protein. The table shows under 200,000 distinct CDR3 sequences, with about 37% occurring only once. The starting material was blood, obtained after autologous hematopoietic stem cell transplantation. The receptors come from a girl under 18 with multiple sclerosis. Each CDR3 is given with its conserved first and last residue. The order of the fields is D gene, V gene, CDR3 length, clone size, J gene, CDR3 DNA, CDR3 protein. D genes are given only for firm matches. Expanded clones get a size class; other rows say once, few or many, or leave the size out.

TRBD2	TRBV7-9	15	few	TRBJ2-5	TGTGCCAGCAGCTCGGGACTAGCAACTGGGAAGACCCAGTACTTC	CASSSGLATGKTQYF
.	TRBV10-3	15	few	TRBJ2-7	TGTGCCATCAGTGAGTCGGCAGGAGGGGGCTACGAGCAGTACTTC	CAISESAGGGYEQYF
.	TRBV6-6	16	.	TRBJ1-2	TGTGCCAGCAGTTACCTCAGGGATTTACAGTTCAATGGCTACACCTTC	CASSYLRDLQFNGYTF
.	TRBV7-8	15	.	TRBJ2-5	TGTGCCAGCAGCTTACTGCTAGCGTTCCAAGAGACCCAGTACTTC	CASSLLLAFQETQYF
.	TRBV20-1	14	.	TRBJ2-3	TGCAGTGCTAGAAACGAATTAACACAGAATACGCAGTATTTT	CSARNELTQNTQYF
TRBD2	TRBV7-9	15	.	TRBJ2-5	TGTGCCAGCAGCCTACTAGCGGGGGTACAAGAGACCCAGTACTTC	CASSLLAGVQETQYF
TRBD1	TRBV29-1	13	few	TRBJ2-7	TGCAGCGTTGTAGGACAGGGAACCTACGAGCAGTACTTC	CSVVGQGTYEQYF
.	TRBV6-2/TRBV6-3	12	.	TRBJ2-1	TGTGCCAGCAGTTCCCAGTCTAATGAGCAGTTCTTC	CASSSQSNEQFF
.	TRBV7-9	17	.	TRBJ2-3	TGTGCCAGCAGCCAATTCCCCCTAACGCGAAGCACAGATACGCAGTATTTT	CASSQFPLTRSTDTQYF
TRBD2	TRBV12-5	17	.	TRBJ2-1	TGTGCTAGCCCCCCCGAAAGCGGGAGTCCATTTTTAGATGAGCAGTTCTTC	CASPPESGSPFLDEQFF
.	TRBV27	14	many	TRBJ2-1	TGTGCCAGCTCTCCGGGACTTCCATACAATGAGCAGTTCTTC	CASSPGLPYNEQFF
TRBD1	TRBV7-8	16	.	TRBJ2-1	TGTGCCAGCAGCCTACAGGGGGCAGGGGGCTACAATGAGCAGTTCTTC	CASSLQGAGGYNEQFF
TRBD2	TRBV15	16	.	TRBJ2-1	TGTGCCACCAGCCGTTGGGGGGGGGAGGGCCGCAATGAGCAGTTCTTC	CATSRWGGEGRNEQFF
.	TRBV11-3	15	few	TRBJ2-2	TGTGCCAGCAGCTTATGGCAGCCTAACACCGGGGAGCTGTTTTTT	CASSLWQPNTGELFF
.	TRBV20-1	15	few	TRBJ2-1	TGCAGTGCTAGCCAAAAAATTAGCGTATACAATGAGCAGTTCTTC	CSASQKISVYNEQFF
TRBD2	TRBV19	14	.	TRBJ2-1	TGTGCCAGTAGTATCACAAGCGGGAGTGCTGAGCAGTTCTTC	CASSITSGSAEQFF
.	TRBV10-3	15	.	TRBJ2-4	TGTGCCATCAGCCCAGCTGGGGGAAGCGGAAACATTCAGTACTTC	CAISPAGGSGNIQYF
.	TRBV7-3	13	.	TRBJ2-1	TGTGCCAGCAGCCAGGGACCAAGCGAGGAGCAGTTCTTC	CASSQGPSEEQFF
.	TRBV29-1	14	.	TRBJ2-2	TGCAGCGTTGAAGGGACAGCGAACACCGGGGAGCTGTTTTTT	CSVEGTANTGELFF
TRBD1	TRBV6-5	15	.	TRBJ1-2	TGTGCCAGCAGTCAGGGGACAGGGAGGACCTATGGCTACACCTTC	CASSQGTGRTYGYTF
.	TRBV4-2	14	few	TRBJ2-7	TGTGCCAGCAGCCAAGATGGCCCGGTCGGCGGGCAGTACTTC	CASSQDGPVGGQYF
.	TRBV12-3/TRBV12-4	11	.	TRBJ1-1	TGTGCCAGCAGTTTAACATGGGAAGCTTTCTTT	CASSLTWEAFF
TRBD1	TRBV6-5	14	.	TRBJ2-7	TGTGCCAGCAGTTACGGACAGGGTATCCACGAGCAGTACTTC	CASSYGQGIHEQYF
.	TRBV12-3/TRBV12-4	17	.	TRBJ2-4	TGTGCCAGCTCAAGGGACCCGGGACACCTAGCCAAAAACATTCAGTACTTC	CASSRDPGHLAKNIQYF
.	TRBV10-2	13	few	TRBJ2-1	TGCGCCAGCAGTGGGGGTAGGGGCAATGAGCAGTTCTTC	CASSGGRGNEQFF
TRBD1	TRBV10-3	13	.	TRBJ2-7	TGTGCCACCTACTGGGACAGGGACCACGAGCAGTACTTC	CATYWDRDHEQYF
TRBD2	TRBV10-2	15	many	TRBJ2-1	TGCGCCAGCCTCTCGGGACTAGCGGGAGGCAATGAGCAGTTCTTC	CASLSGLAGGNEQFF
TRBD1	TRBV6-1	15	once	TRBJ2-4	TGTGCCAGCAACCGTGATCCGACAGGGGGAAACATTCAGTACTTC	CASNRDPTGGNIQYF
.	TRBV28	13	few	TRBJ1-2	TGTGCCAGCACCCCACAGGGATACTATGGCTACACCTTC	CASTPQGYYGYTF
TRBD1	TRBV15	18	.	TRBJ1-6	TGTGCCACCAGCGCCCATCGGACAGGGAGCTCCTATAATTCACCCCTCCACTTT	CATSAHRTGSSYNSPLHF
.	TRBV12-3/TRBV12-4	13	.	TRBJ1-1	TGTGCCAGCACCCATACGGCCTACACTGAAGCTTTCTTT	CASTHTAYTEAFF
.	TRBV20-1	15	.	TRBJ1-4	TGCAGTGCTAGGGAAACGGGAGCAACTAATGAAAAACTGTTTTTT	CSARETGATNEKLFF
.	TRBV13	18	.	TRBJ2-1	TGTGCCAGCAGCTTCGAGGGGGAGGGCGAAGGGTCCTACAATGAGCAGTTCTTC	CASSFEGEGEGSYNEQFF
.	TRBV7-3	14	few	TRBJ2-1	TGTGCCAGCAGCCCCTCAGTAAGGGACAATGAGCAGTTCTTC	CASSPSVRDNEQFF
TRBD2	TRBV5-1	18	.	TRBJ2-1	TGCGCCAGCAGCACCGGGACTAGCGGGAGCTTACGGAAGAATGAGCAGTTCTTC	CASSTGTSGSLRKNEQFF
.	TRBV27	13	many	TRBJ2-1	TGTGCCAGCAGTGTGGGCTCCTACAATGAGCAGTTCTTC	CASSVGSYNEQFF
TRBD2	TRBV20-1	15	few	TRBJ2-5	TGCAGTGCCCTCTACGGGAGGGGGTTAGGGGAGACCCAGTACTTC	CSALYGRGLGETQYF
.	TRBV6-5	14	once	TRBJ1-3	TGTGCCAGCGCCAGGACGTTTAATGTGGACACCATATATTTT	CASARTFNVDTIYF
.	TRBV13	16	.	TRBJ2-3	TGTGCCAGCAGCTTACTTCGGGAGTGGGGCACAGATACGCAGTATTTT	CASSLLREWGTDTQYF
TRBD1	TRBV7-9	16	many	TRBJ2-7	TGTGCCAGCAGCCCCACCCCCGGGACAGGGCACTACGAGCAGTACTTC	CASSPTPGTGHYEQYF
.	TRBV7-8	12	many	TRBJ2-3	TGTGCCAGCAGCTTATCGTTTGACTACCCGTATTTT	CASSLSFDYPYF
.	TRBV7-2	12	many	TRBJ1-2	TGTGCCAGCAGCCCACGTAGTCATGGCTACACCTTC	CASSPRSHGYTF
.	TRBV5-4	14	few	TRBJ1-2	TGTGCCAGCAGCCCGATCGACAGTAACTATGGCTACACCTTC	CASSPIDSNYGYTF
.	TRBV2	16	few	TRBJ2-6	TGTGCCAGCAGTGGAGAAGCCTCGTGGGGGGCCAACGTCCTGACTTTC	CASSGEASWGANVLTF
.	TRBV4-2	13	few	TRBJ1-2	TGTGCCAGCAGCCAACCCGAGGCCTATGGCTACACCTTC	CASSQPEAYGYTF
TRBD2	TRBV20-1	15	.	TRBJ2-1	TGCAGTGCTAGAGCGCCGGGACTAGCGGACAATGAGCAGTTCTTC	CSARAPGLADNEQFF
TRBD2	TRBV7-2	15	.	TRBJ2-3	TGTGCCAGCGTCGGGAACGGGGGGAGCACAGATACGCAGTATTTT	CASVGNGGSTDTQYF
TRBD2	TRBV27	15	.	TRBJ2-1	TGTGCCAGCAGTCCCACTAGCGGGAGATACAATGAGCAGTTCTTC	CASSPTSGRYNEQFF
TRBD2	TRBV12-3/TRBV12-4	14	.	TRBJ2-7	TGTGCCAGCAGTTTAGGTAGCGGGTCCTACGAGCGGTACTTC	CASSLGSGSYERYF
.	TRBV5-5	15	.	TRBJ1-1	TGTGCCAGCAGCTTTTACAGGGCCTATGGCACTGAAGCTTTCTTT	CASSFYRAYGTEAFF
TRBD1	TRBV3-1	17	.	TRBJ1-1	TGTGCCAGCAGCCCCGTCGGACAGGGGGAGATGAACACTGAAGCTTTCTTT	CASSPVGQGEMNTEAFF
.	TRBV30	12	.	TRBJ2-7	TGTGCCTGGACGGACGTCACCGGTGAGCAGTACTTC	CAWTDVTGEQYF
.	TRBV12-3/TRBV12-4	14	.	TRBJ1-1	TGTGCCAGCACCCAGTGGGGCGACAACACTGAAGCTTTCTTT	CASTQWGDNTEAFF
.	TRBV4-1	14	.	TRBJ2-5	TGCGCCAGCAGCTCCCTAGGGGGGCGGGAGACCCAGTACTTC	CASSSLGGRETQYF